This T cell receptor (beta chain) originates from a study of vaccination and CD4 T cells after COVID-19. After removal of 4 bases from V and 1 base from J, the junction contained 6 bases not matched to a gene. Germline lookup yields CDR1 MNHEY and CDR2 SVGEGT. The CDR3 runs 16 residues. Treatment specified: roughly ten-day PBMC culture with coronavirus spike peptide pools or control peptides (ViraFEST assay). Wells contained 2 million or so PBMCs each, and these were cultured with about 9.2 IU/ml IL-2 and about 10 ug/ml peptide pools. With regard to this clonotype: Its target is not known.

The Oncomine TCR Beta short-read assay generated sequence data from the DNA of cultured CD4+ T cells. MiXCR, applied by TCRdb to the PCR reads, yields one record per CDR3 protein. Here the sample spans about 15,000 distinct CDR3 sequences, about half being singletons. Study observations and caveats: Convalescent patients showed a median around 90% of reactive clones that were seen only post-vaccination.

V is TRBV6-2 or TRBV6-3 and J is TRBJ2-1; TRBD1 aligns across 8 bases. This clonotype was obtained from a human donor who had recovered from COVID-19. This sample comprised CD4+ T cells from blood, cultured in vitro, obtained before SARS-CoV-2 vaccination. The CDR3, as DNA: TGTGCCAGCAGTTCCCGGACAGGGCATTCCTACAATGAGCAGTTCTTC. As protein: CASSSRTGHSYNEQFF.